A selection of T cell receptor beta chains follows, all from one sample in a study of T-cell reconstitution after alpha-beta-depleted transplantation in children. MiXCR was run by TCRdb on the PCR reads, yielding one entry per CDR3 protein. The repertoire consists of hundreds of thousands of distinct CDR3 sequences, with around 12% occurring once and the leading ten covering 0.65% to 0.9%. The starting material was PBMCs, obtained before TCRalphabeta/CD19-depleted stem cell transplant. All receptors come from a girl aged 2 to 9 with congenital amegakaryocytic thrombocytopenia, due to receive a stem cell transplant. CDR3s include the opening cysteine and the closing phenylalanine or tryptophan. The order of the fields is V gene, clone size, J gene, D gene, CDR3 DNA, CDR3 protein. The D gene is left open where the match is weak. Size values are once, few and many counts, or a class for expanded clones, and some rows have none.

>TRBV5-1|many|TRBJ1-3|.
TGCGCCAGCAGCTTTCGTGACACGGAGGACACAGACACCATATATTTT
CASSFRDTEDTDTIYF
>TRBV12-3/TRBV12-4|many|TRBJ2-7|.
TGTGCCAGCAGTTTCGGATATCCCTACGAGCAGTACTTC
CASSFGYPYEQYF
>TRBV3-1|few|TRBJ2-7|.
TGTGCCAGCAGCCAAGGGCGTTTTTCCTACGAGCAGTACTTC
CASSQGRFSYEQYF
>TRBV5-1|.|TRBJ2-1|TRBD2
TGCGCCAGCAGCTTGGGGGTAGCGGGAGGAACTGAGCAGTTCTTC
CASSLGVAGGTEQFF
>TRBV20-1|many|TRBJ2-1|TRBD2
TGCAGTGCTAGAGAGGGGCTAGCGGACGAGCAGTTCTTC
CSAREGLADEQFF
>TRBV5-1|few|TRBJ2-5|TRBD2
TGCGCCAGCAGCTTGGGGGGGACTAGCTCAGAGACCCAGTACTTC
CASSLGGTSSETQYF
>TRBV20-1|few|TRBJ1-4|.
TGCAGTGCTAGGAAGGATCTCAAACTGTTTTTT
CSARKDLKLFF
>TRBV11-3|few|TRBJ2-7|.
TGTGCCAGCAGCCCGGGCAGGCAAACCGTCCAGCAGTACTTC
CASSPGRQTVQQYF
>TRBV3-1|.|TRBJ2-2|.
TGTGCCAGCAGCCCAGAGACAGACACCGGGGAGCTGTTTTTT
CASSPETDTGELFF
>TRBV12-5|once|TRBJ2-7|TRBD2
TGTGCTAGTGGTTCGGTAGCGGGGACCTCCTACGAGCAGTACTTC
CASGSVAGTSYEQYF
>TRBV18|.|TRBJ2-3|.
TGTGCCAGCTCACCACCGGCTAGCGCAACAGATACGCAGTATTTT
CASSPPASATDTQYF
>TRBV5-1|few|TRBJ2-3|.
TGCGCCAGCAGCTTGGAGGTGGTGAATATTGGGGCAGATACGCAGTATTTT
CASSLEVVNIGADTQYF
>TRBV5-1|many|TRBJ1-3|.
TGCGCCAGCAGCTTGGCCTCCGGTCAATCCACCATATATTTT
CASSLASGQSTIYF
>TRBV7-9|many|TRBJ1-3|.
TGTGCCAGCAGCTTAGAAAACACCATATATTTT
CASSLENTIYF
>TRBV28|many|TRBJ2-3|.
TGTGCCAGCAGTTTCCTAGTGGGGGACACAGATACGCAGTATTTT
CASSFLVGDTDTQYF
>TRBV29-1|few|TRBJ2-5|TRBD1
TGCAGCGTTGTTAGGGGGCTGGAAGTGGAGACCCAGTACTTC
CSVVRGLEVETQYF
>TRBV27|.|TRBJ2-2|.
TGTGCCAGCAGTTTATCACGGGGATCCGGGGAGCTGTTTTTT
CASSLSRGSGELFF
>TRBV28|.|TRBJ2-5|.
TGTGCCAGCAAGGTGCCAGCGAGGGACGAGACCCAGTACTTC
CASKVPARDETQYF
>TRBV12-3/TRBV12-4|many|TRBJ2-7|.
TGTGCCAGCAGTTTTTCCGCGGGCTACGAGCAGTACTTC
CASSFSAGYEQYF
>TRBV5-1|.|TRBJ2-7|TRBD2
TGCGCCAGCGAAACTCCTTCGGGGGGCTCCTACGAGCAGTACTTC
CASETPSGGSYEQYF
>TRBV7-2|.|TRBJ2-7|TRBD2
TGTGCCAGTCGGTCAAGGCTAGCGGGAGCCTACGAGCAGTACTTC
CASRSRLAGAYEQYF
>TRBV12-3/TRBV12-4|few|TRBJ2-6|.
TGTGCCAGCAGCGCCAGGGAGGTTTCTGGGGCCAACGTCCTGACTTTC
CASSAREVSGANVLTF
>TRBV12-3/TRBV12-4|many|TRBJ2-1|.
TGTGCCAGCAGTGCCCTCTATCAGGGAACTGAGCAGTTCTTC
CASSALYQGTEQFF
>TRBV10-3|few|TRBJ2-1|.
TGTGCCATCGGGGCAGGCGTCTACAATGAGCAGTTCTTC
CAIGAGVYNEQFF
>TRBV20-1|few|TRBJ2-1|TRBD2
TGCAGTGCTAGACGGGCGGGAGGGCCCTCGAATGAGCAGTTCTTC
CSARRAGGPSNEQFF
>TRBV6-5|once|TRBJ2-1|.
TGTGCCAGCAGTTACGGGTTCGGGGTTCATGAGCAGTTCTTC
CASSYGFGVHEQFF
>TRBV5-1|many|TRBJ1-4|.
TGCGCCAGCAGCCCCCAGGTGTCACGGGGTGAAAAACTGTTTTTT
CASSPQVSRGEKLFF
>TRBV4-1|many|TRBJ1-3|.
TGCGCCAGCAGCCAAGTCGACATCTCTGGAAACACCATATATTTT
CASSQVDISGNTIYF
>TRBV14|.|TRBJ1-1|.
TGTGCCAGCAGCTACCAATGGGGAATAGACACTGAAGCTTTCTTT
CASSYQWGIDTEAFF
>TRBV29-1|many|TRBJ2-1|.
TGCAGCGGGGAGGAGGCCTCGTACAATGAGCAGTTCTTC
CSGEEASYNEQFF
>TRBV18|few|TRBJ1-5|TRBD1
TGTGCCAGCTCACCACGACAGGGTCAGCCCCAGCATTTT
CASSPRQGQPQHF
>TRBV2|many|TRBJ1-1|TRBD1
TGTGCCAGCAGTGAAGGGGACAGTTCGGTCACTGAAGCTTTCTTT
CASSEGDSSVTEAFF
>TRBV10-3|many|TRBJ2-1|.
TGTGCCATCAGTGAGTCCCCCCTGTCGGTCCTACAATCTGAGCAGTTCTTC
CAISESPLSVLQSEQFF
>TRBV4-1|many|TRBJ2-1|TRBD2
TGCGCCAGCAGCCATGAACTAGCGGGAGTTTTCGATGAGCAGTTCTTC
CASSHELAGVFDEQFF
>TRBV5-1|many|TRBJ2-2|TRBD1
TGCGCCAGCAGCTCGGACAGGGGAAACACCGGGGAGCTGTTTTTT
CASSSDRGNTGELFF
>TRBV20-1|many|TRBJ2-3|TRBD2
TGCAGTGCTAGCACTAGCGGGAGGGAGACAGATACGCAGTATTTT
CSASTSGRETDTQYF
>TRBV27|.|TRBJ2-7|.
TGTGCCAACAACCACAGGGGGGGGCTTTACGAGCAGTACTTC
CANNHRGGLYEQYF
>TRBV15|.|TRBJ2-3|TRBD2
TGTGCCACCAGCAGTTTGAGCGGGGCACTCACAGATACGCAGTATTTT
CATSSLSGALTDTQYF
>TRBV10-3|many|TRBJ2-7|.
TGTGCCATCTTGCAGGGCCACGAGCAGTACTTC
CAILQGHEQYF
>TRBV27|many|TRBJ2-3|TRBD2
TGTGCCAGCAGTCCCAGCCGTGTAGCGGGAGGCCTCACAGATACGCAGTATTTT
CASSPSRVAGGLTDTQYF
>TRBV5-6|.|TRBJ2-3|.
TGTGCCAGCAGCTTGATACGGGAGCGACATAGCACAGATACGCAGTATTTT
CASSLIRERHSTDTQYF
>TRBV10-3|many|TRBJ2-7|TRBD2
TGTGCCATCAAGGAACCTAGCGGGCCCTACGAGCAGTACTTC
CAIKEPSGPYEQYF
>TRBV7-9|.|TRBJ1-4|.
TGTGCCAGCAGCTTAATGTTGCAGAACCTGAATGAAAAACTGTTTTTT
CASSLMLQNLNEKLFF
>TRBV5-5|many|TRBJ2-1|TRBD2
TGTGCCAGCAGCCACCCGGCGGGAGTAACGAATGAGCAGTTCTTC
CASSHPAGVTNEQFF
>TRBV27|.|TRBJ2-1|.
TGTGCCAGCAGTTTATCCGAACTTTCCAAGCAGTTCTTC
CASSLSELSKQFF
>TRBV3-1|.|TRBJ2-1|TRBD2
TGTGCCAGCAGCCAACCCCGCCTAGCGGGAGGAGGCGAGCAGTTCTTC
CASSQPRLAGGGEQFF
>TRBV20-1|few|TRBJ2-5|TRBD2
TGCAGTGCAATCGTAACAACTAGCGGGGGAAAAGAGACCCAGTACTTC
CSAIVTTSGGKETQYF
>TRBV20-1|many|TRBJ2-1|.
TGCAGTGCCCGGGAGTTCGATGAGCAGTTCTTC
CSAREFDEQFF
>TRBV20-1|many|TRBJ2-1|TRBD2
TGCAGTGCTACCTCCCCTGGGGGTGGCGGGAGATTGTATGAGCAGTTCTTC
CSATSPGGGGRLYEQFF
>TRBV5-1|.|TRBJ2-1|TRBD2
TGCGCCAGCAGCCAGACTAGCGGGAGAGACTATGAGCAGTTCTTC
CASSQTSGRDYEQFF
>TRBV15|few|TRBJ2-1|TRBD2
TGTGCCACTAGACTAGCGGGACCCCCCAGGATCTACAATGAGCAGTTCTTC
CATRLAGPPRIYNEQFF
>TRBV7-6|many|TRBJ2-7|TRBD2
TGTGCCAGCAGCTTAGTCGAGCCGGGACTAGCGGGAGTCGAGCAGTACTTC
CASSLVEPGLAGVEQYF
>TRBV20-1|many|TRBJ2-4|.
TGCAGTGCTAGGTCAAACATTCAGTACTTC
CSARSNIQYF
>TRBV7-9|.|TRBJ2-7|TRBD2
TGTGCCAGCAGCTTAAGTGAGCGGGGGGACTACGAGCAGTACTTC
CASSLSERGDYEQYF